Detailed here is one T cell receptor beta chain. Antigen specificity is unknown. These data originate in a study of cytotoxic CD8 clonotypes in ibrutinib-treated CLL. About the study: Overall, some 24 responses were partial and 2 complete; following median around 68 months, approximately 15 patients stayed remitted and about twelve progressed.

The study's findings and limits: The study found clonality rose at ibrutinib response, then fell toward baseline at progression. The public clonotypes identified were infrequent and showed contraction or stability on treatment.

Cryopreserved PBMCs were the source of about 2 micrograms of genomic DNA, which went to TCR beta libraries. Only in-frame clones appear in the TCRdb table, and some are missing; sequencing was by immunoSEQ multiplex PCR. This sample has approximately 32,000 clones, with roughly two thirds found just once. V lost 4 bases and J 2 bases, leaving 10 bases between the germline ends. The CDR3 length is 13 residues. Germline lookup yields CDR1 SGHKS and CDR2 YYEKEE (reference sequence). The specimen comprised PBMCs, sampled before ibrutinib treatment. The chain has TRBV5-5 and TRBJ2-7; tentatively, D is TRBD1 or TRBD2 (5 bases each). The clonotype was recovered from a human donor with chronic lymphocytic leukemia. DNA for the CDR3: TGTGCCAGCAGCCCGGGGCGGCCCTACGAGCAGTACTTC. Residues: CASSPGRPYEQYF.